This T cell receptor beta chain was retrieved from a study of blood T cell repertoires in COVID-19. Overall study context: PBMCs, B-cell-depleted T cells, or T cells were the source of the cDNA or gDNA that made up the material.

The germline CDR1 and CDR2 sequences are SGHTA and FQGNSA. The length of the CDR3 is 14 residues. Trimming pared 5 bases from V and 4 bases from J, leaving 14 bases between. In the original analysis: Cell counts per sample came from amplifying reference gene primers. The table came from immunoSEQ multiplex PCR; TCRdb's copy has only in-frame clones and leaves some out. V and J calls and clone size are as listed in that table; D and trimming were resolved from the DNA. The sample shows approximately 300,000 clones, more than 85% of them seen only once. Only a few counts were recorded for this clone. Participants were aged about 18 to 100 years from about 25 US areas.

What was sequenced was PBMCs or T cells enriched from blood (not recorded which). The chain has TRBV7-2 and TRBJ1-2; D perhaps matches TRBD1 (5 bases). This receptor was taken from a woman aged 25 to 39 who had recovered from COVID-19. The CDR3 here is CASSPTTGSYGYTF. CDR3 sequence (DNA): TGTGCCAGCAGCCCAACCACAGGATCCTATGGCTACACCTTC.